The 4 T cell receptor beta chains presented below share a single source sample, sequenced in a study of blood T cell repertoires in COVID-19. Clones were sequenced by immunoSEQ multiplex PCR, and TCRdb holds only the in-frame ones, with some missing. The repertoire holds more than 95,000 clones, with 85% as singletons. The sequenced sample consisted of peripheral blood. These receptors were obtained from a woman older than 75 with COVID-19, enrolled during active disease.

CDR3 residues: CSVETGVRVVGTPDTQYF. The CDR3 coding sequence is TGCAGCGTCGAAACGGGGGTGCGGGTGGTCGGGACTCCAGATACGCAGTATTTT. The chain carries TRBV29-1 and TRBJ2-3, with a tentative D call TRBD2 (6 bases). Trimming cost V 6 bases and J 4 bases, with 29 bases left between them. This CDR3 comprises 18 residues. Looked up from germline, CDR1 is SQVTM and CDR2 is ANQGSEA.

The sample holds one count of this clone. The chain joins TRBV19 to TRBJ1-1, with unresolved D. V lost 2 bases, J lost 2 bases, and 12 bases lay in between. The CDR3 consists of 15 residues. CDR1 is LNHDA, CDR2 SQIVND, per germline (reference sequence). CDR3 amino acids: CASSITGVINTEAFF. The CDR3 DNA follows: TGTGCCAGTAGTATAACCGGGGTAATAAACACTGAAGCTTTCTTT.

The gene calls are TRBV7-9 and TRBJ2-5, with TRBD2 matching 13 bases. This CDR3 is 16 amino acids long. Losses at the gene ends were 5 bases for V and 1 base for J; bases not matched to a gene: 4. Germline CDR1 SEHNR, CDR2 FQNEAQ (reference sequence). The CDR3 nucleotides are TGTGCCAGCAGCCCAGGACTAGCGGGAGCCCAAGAGACCCAGTACTTC. Translation gives CASSPGLAGAQETQYF.

This clone was recorded only once. In DNA, the CDR3 is TGCGCCAGCAGCGATCCGGACAGGCTTCGTGAGACCCAGTACTTC. Translation: CASSDPDRLRETQYF. The J gene is TRBJ2-5, the V gene TRBV5-1; 7 nucleotides match TRBD1. The junction had 11 bases not matched to a gene; V was cut back by 4 bases and J by 5 bases. CDR3 length: 15 amino acids. In germline, CDR1 is SGHRS, CDR2 YFSETQ.